The 29 T cell receptor beta chains presented below share a single source sample, sequenced in a study of blood T cell repertoires in COVID-19. The table came from immunoSEQ multiplex PCR; TCRdb's copy has only in-frame clones and leaves some out. This sample carries around 310,000 clones, 90% of them seen once, and the ten largest clones take roughly 1%. Input material: peripheral blood. Receptors were obtained from a woman in her 40s with COVID-19, enrolled during active disease.

The V gene is TRBV19, the J gene TRBJ2-1, with 10 nucleotides matching TRBD2. Germline CDR1 reads LNHDA; CDR2 reads SQIVND (reference sequence). The length of the CDR3 is 15 residues. V trimming: 3 bases; J trimming: 5 bases; junction bases outside the gene matches: 4. CDR3 DNA: TGTGCCAGTAGTATTTTCGGACTAGCGGACAATGAGCAGTTCTTC. Protein: CASSIFGLADNEQFF.

J is TRBJ2-7 and V is TRBV4-3; D gene ambiguous. Trimming left V 0 bases short and J 7 bases short, with 16 bases between. This CDR3 contains 15 residues. Germline-derived CDR1 and CDR2 are LGHNA and YSLEER. CDR3 coding DNA: TGCGCCAGCAGCCAAGAAAGGAGACCCTCTCAGGAGCAGTACTTC. Amino acid sequence: CASSQERRPSQEQYF.

This rearrangement joins TRBV7-9 to TRBJ2-7; D remains ambiguous. Trimming removed 4 bases from V and 6 bases from J, with 13 bases in between. The CDR3 spans 13 residues. Germline V gene data show CDR1 as SEHNR and CDR2 as FQNEAQ (reference sequence). DNA for the CDR3: TGTGCCAGCAGCTCCATGCAGGAAGCCGAGCAGTACTTC. Translating it yields CASSSMQEAEQYF.

The CDR3 DNA follows: TGTGCCAGCATGTGGGGGCGGCGACCTTCCTACGAGCAGTACTTC. Translated: CASMWGRRPSYEQYF. The V call is TRBV2, the J call TRBJ2-7; weak D call: TRBD1 (6 bases). The CDR3 extends over 15 amino acids. CDR1 is SNHLY, CDR2 FYNNEI, per germline. Between the trimmed V and J ends, which lost 7 bases and 1 base, there was a span of 17 bases.

The CDR3 DNA is TGTGCCAGCAGCACGGACAGGGAGGATTATGGCTACACCTTC. It translates to CASSTDREDYGYTF. The chain has TRBV7-2 and TRBJ1-2, with TRBD1 matching 8 bases. Germline V gene sequence: CDR1 SGHTA, CDR2 FQGNSA. This CDR3 has 14 amino acids. J was trimmed by 5 bases and V by 5 bases; bases with no gene match: 7.

This clone was counted only a few times. J is TRBJ1-1 and V is TRBV6-4; D remains unclear. CDR1 and CDR2 (germline): MRHNA, SNTAGT. The CDR3 is made up of 13 amino acids. Trimming took 4 bases from V and 0 from J, leaving 6 bases between them. The CDR3 here is CASSAFMNTEAFF. Written as DNA, the CDR3 is TGTGCCAGCAGTGCATTCATGAACACTGAAGCTTTCTTT.

The V call is TRBV4-3, the J call TRBJ2-7; possibly TRBD1 for D (5 bases). V lost 1 base and J lost 1, with 8 bases in between. The germline V gene has CDR1 LGHNA and CDR2 YSLEER. The CDR3 length is 14 residues. The CDR3 DNA follows: TGCGCCAGCAGCCAAGCCGCAGGGTCCTACGAGCAGTACTTC. Amino acids: CASSQAAGSYEQYF.

The genes are TRBV7-9 and TRBJ1-5; D remains unclear. CDR3 length: 14 residues. Per the germline V gene, CDR1 is SEHNR and CDR2 is FQNEAQ (reference sequence). V lost 2 bases to trimming and J lost 5 bases, with 10 bases between them. The CDR3 DNA reads as TGTGCCAGCAGCTTAAACGGAGAAGATCAGCCCCAGCATTTT. Protein product: CASSLNGEDQPQHF.

This clone was picked up one time. The chain has TRBV25-1 and TRBJ1-6; 10 positions match TRBD1. CDR3 length equals 15 residues. V dropped 6 bases and J dropped 10; count of bases not matched to a gene: 9. Germline CDR1 reads MGHDK; CDR2 reads SYGVNS. The CDR3 loop reads CASRLTGGLRSPLHF. The CDR3 DNA is TGTGCCAGCAGGCTGACAGGGGGCCTACGGTCACCCCTCCACTTT.

The rearrangement joins TRBV5-6 to TRBJ1-2; possible D gene TRBD1, 6 bases. V gave up 4 bases and J gave up 4 bases, with 17 bases separating them. The length of the CDR3 is 15 residues. The V gene's germline CDR1 is SGHDT and CDR2 YYEEEE. The CDR3 DNA is TGTGCCAGCAGCCCGGGACACCAGGACTCCTATGGCTACACCTTC. Translation gives CASSPGHQDSYGYTF.

The chain combines TRBV19 with TRBJ2-3, with 8 bases lining up with TRBD1. The CDR3 is 16 residues long. J gave up 5 bases and V 5 bases, and 12 bases lay outside the gene matches. Germline V gene data show CDR1 as LNHDA and CDR2 as SQIVND (reference sequence). Here the CDR3 reads CASSFGRGHWEDTQYF. CDR3 coding DNA: TGTGCCAGTAGTTTCGGCAGGGGGCATTGGGAAGATACGCAGTATTTT.

V usage is TRBV4-3 and J usage is TRBJ1-2; 9 nucleotides line up with TRBD1. The ends lost 3 bases at V and 4 bases at J; junction bases unmatched: 6. This CDR3 has 15 amino acids. CDR1 is LGHNA and CDR2 is YSLEER in the germline V gene. CDR3 bases: TGCGCCAGCAGCCATCCACAGGGGGCAGGCTATGGCTACACCTTC. Its protein is CASSHPQGAGYGYTF.

V gene TRBV5-1 combines with J gene TRBJ2-7; D may be TRBD1 (6 bases). From germline, CDR1 is SGHRS and CDR2 YFSETQ. The CDR3 has 14 residues. V was clipped by 3 bases and J by 3 bases, with 13 bases between them. The CDR3 DNA is TGCGCCAGCAGCTGGAATGCACAGGGCTACGAGCAGTACTTC. Translated, it gives CASSWNAQGYEQYF.

The chain couples TRBV11-2 to TRBJ2-3, with D hard to call. V gave up 5 bases and J gave up 2 bases, with 5 bases separating them. CDR3 length: 12 residues. Per the germline V gene, CDR1 is SGHAT and CDR2 is FQNNGV. The CDR3 coding sequence is TGTGCCAGCAGCACAACCACAGATACGCAGTATTTT. Translating gives CASSTTTDTQYF.

The V call is TRBV30, the J call TRBJ1-4; unclear D gene. Germline CDR1 is GTSNPN and CDR2 is SVGIG (reference sequence). With 0 bases removed from V and 0 bases from J, the gap between germline ends came to 8 bases. The CDR3 has 15 residues. The CDR3 DNA follows: TGTGCCTGGAGTGTAGGCGGTGCAACTAATGAAAAACTGTTTTTT. As protein: CAWSVGGATNEKLFF.

There are a few counts of this clone. DNA for the CDR3: TGTGCCACCAAAAGTACCGGGACAGGGGTTTCTCAGCCCCAGCATTTT. It is translated as CATKSTGTGVSQPQHF. The rearrangement joins TRBV10-3 to TRBJ1-5; 10 positions agree with TRBD1. V was pared by 10 bases and J by 6 bases, with 15 bases of the junction left unmatched. Germline V lookup: CDR1 ENHRY, CDR2 SYGVKD. The CDR3 runs to 16 residues.

The chain joins TRBV19 to TRBJ1-3, with 8 nucleotides matching TRBD1. The CDR3 loop spans 16 amino acids. Germline CDR1 LNHDA, CDR2 SQIVND (reference sequence). V shed 9 bases and J 1 base; nucleotides not matched to a gene: 11. The CDR3 region is CASRGLPVWSGNTIYF. The CDR3, as DNA: TGTGCCAGCAGGGGGCTTCCCGTTTGGTCTGGAAACACCATATATTTT.

The genes are TRBV24-1 and TRBJ2-3; 9 positions agree with TRBD2. CDR1 is KGHDR and CDR2 is SFDVKD in the germline V gene. The CDR3 spans 17 residues. The trim removed 7 bases at V and 2 bases at J, leaving 12 bases unmatched. CDR3 in amino acids: CATSARRLAGTTDTQYF. CDR3 in DNA: TGTGCCACCAGCGCTCGTAGGCTAGCGGGGACCACAGATACGCAGTATTTT.

The chain links TRBV7-9 to TRBJ1-4; D may be TRBD1 (6 bases). Germline CDR1 reads SEHNR; CDR2 reads FQNEAQ (reference sequence). The CDR3 spans 14 residues. With 5 bases removed from V and 4 bases from J, the gap between germline ends came to 11 bases. The CDR3 DNA follows: TGTGCCAGCAGCGCCTGGACAGATAATGAAAAACTGTTTTTT. Translating gives CASSAWTDNEKLFF.

The rearrangement joins TRBV6-1 to TRBJ1-2; 8 positions match TRBD1. Germline CDR1 is MNHNS and CDR2 is SASEGT. V gave up 0 bases and J gave up 3 bases; unmatched junction bases: 6. CDR3 length: 16 residues. The CDR3, as DNA: TGTGCCAGCAGTGAAGCCGTGAGACAGGGGTACTATGGCTACACCTTC. This translates into CASSEAVRQGYYGYTF.

This clone has a handful of counts. CDR3 amino acids: CASSISYEQYF. The CDR3 DNA sequence: TGTGCCAGCAGTATTAGTTACGAGCAGTACTTC. This chain links TRBV28 with TRBJ2-7, with D hard to call. Trimming pared 5 bases from V and 4 bases from J, leaving 6 bases between. From germline, CDR1 is MDHEN and CDR2 SYDVKM. This CDR3 has 11 amino acids.

The chain couples TRBV7-2 to TRBJ2-2, with 8 positions matching TRBD1. CDR1 SGHTA and CDR2 FQGNSA come from the germline V gene. The trim removed 5 bases at V and 4 bases at J, leaving 6 bases unmatched. There are 15 residues in the CDR3. DNA for the CDR3: TGTGCCAGCAGCCAAACCGGACAGGGCACCGGGGAGCTGTTTTTT. Translating gives CASSQTGQGTGELFF.

As regards this clone: One end of the junction does not line up with germline, which may come from a read error. The rearrangement links TRBV12-3 or TRBV12-4 to TRBJ1-5; maybe TRBD1 (5 bases). The CDR3 spans 13 residues. The CDR3 loop is CVSSWGSNQPQHF. The CDR3 nucleotides are TGTGTCAGCTCCTGGGGCAGCAATCAGCCCCAGCATTTT.

V and J are TRBV19 and TRBJ2-5; D is unclear. Trimming cost V 6 bases and J 2 bases, with 13 bases left between them. Germline CDR1 LNHDA, CDR2 SQIVND (reference sequence). The CDR3 runs 14 residues. The CDR3 loop reads CASSPYYNQETQYF. DNA for the CDR3: TGTGCCAGTAGCCCCTATTATAATCAAGAGACCCAGTACTTC.

The chain links TRBV10-3 to TRBJ2-1, with a weak D call TRBD1 (8 bases). Trimming shortened V by 3 bases and J by 6 bases, and 12 bases separated the two germline ends. Germline loops: CDR1 ENHRY, CDR2 SYGVKD. The CDR3 is made up of 14 amino acids. CDR3 amino acids: CAISETGGGNEQFF. The CDR3 DNA is TGTGCCATCAGTGAAACAGGGGGGGGCAATGAGCAGTTCTTC.

V and J are TRBV6-4 and TRBJ2-3, with 10 positions matching TRBD2. This CDR3 spans 14 amino acids. The germline V gene encodes CDR1 MRHNA and CDR2 SNTAGT. The V and J ends lost 6 bases and 2 bases, in that order; junction bases with no gene match: 2. The DNA of the CDR3 is TGTGCCAGCAGACTAGCGGGACCCACAGATACGCAGTATTTT. Protein sequence: CASRLAGPTDTQYF.

The chain recombines TRBV27 with TRBJ1-6; unclear D gene. The length of the CDR3 is 15 residues. Germline-derived CDR1 and CDR2 are MNHEY and SMNVEV (reference sequence). V was clipped by 5 bases and J by 7 bases, with 15 bases between them. This CDR3 reads CASSLGMAANSPLHF. The DNA for the CDR3 is TGTGCCAGCAGTCTCGGTATGGCAGCGAATTCACCCCTCCACTTT.

This chain connects TRBV7-9 to TRBJ2-1; a weak D match, TRBD1 (5 bases). The germline V gene encodes CDR1 SEHNR and CDR2 FQNEAQ (reference sequence). V was shortened by 4 bases and J by 0 bases, with 13 bases between the two germline ends. The CDR3 is 16 residues long. The CDR3 loop is CASSWVRQSSYNEQFF. The CDR3 DNA reads TGTGCCAGCAGCTGGGTCCGACAGAGCTCCTACAATGAGCAGTTCTTC.

J is TRBJ2-2 and V is TRBV3-1 (or the pseudogene TRBV3-2); 8 bases align to TRBD2. V shed 1 base, J shed 7 bases, and the junction held 8 bases outside the gene matches. The CDR3 extends over 16 amino acids. Germline V lookup: CDR1 LGHDT, CDR2 YNNKEL (reference sequence). The DNA for the CDR3 is TGTGCCAGCAGCCAAGTAGCCGGGAGGGCCCTCGGGGAGCTGTTTTTT. It yields the protein CASSQVAGRALGELFF.